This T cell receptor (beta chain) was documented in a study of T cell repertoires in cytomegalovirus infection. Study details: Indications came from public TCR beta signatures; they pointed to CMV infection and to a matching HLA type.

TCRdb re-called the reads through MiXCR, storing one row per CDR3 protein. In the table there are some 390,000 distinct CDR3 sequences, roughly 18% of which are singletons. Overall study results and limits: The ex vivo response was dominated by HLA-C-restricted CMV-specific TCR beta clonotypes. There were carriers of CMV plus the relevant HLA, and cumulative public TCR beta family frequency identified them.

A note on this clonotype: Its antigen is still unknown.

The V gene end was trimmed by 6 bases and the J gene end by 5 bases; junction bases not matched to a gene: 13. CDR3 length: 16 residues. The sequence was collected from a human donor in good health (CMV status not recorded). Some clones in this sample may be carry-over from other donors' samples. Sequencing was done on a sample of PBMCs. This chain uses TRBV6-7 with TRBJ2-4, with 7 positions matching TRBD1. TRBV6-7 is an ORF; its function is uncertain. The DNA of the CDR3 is TGTGCCAGCAGCCTACGAGCTCAGGGGGTCCAAAACATTCAGTACTTC. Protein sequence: CASSLRAQGVQNIQYF.